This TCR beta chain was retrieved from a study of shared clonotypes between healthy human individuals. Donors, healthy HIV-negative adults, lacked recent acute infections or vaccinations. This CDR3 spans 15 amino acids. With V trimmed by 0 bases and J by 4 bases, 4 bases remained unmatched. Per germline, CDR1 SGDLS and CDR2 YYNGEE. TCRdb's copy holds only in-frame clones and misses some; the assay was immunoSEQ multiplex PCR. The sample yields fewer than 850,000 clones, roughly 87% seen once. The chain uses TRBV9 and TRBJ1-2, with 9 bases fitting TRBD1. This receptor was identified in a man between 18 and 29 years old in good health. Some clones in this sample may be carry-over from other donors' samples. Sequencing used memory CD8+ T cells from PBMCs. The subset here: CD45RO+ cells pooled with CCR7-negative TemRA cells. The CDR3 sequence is CASSVGDRAGYGYTF. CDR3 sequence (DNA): TGTGCCAGCAGCGTAGGGGACAGGGCCGGCTATGGCTACACCTTC.